This T cell receptor (beta chain) was profiled in a study of blood T cells in healthy people across ages. Primed by a sample-barcoded 5' primer and a J-beta primer mix, a second PCR proceeded for about 6 to 11 cycles. Using its own MiXCR run on the 5' RACE reads, TCRdb lists one record per CDR3 protein. The sample gives about 1,800,000 distinct CDR3 sequences, about 30% of which show up once; less than 9.5% is in the top ten. This clonotype has ten or more counts. The germline V gene has CDR1 DFQATT and CDR2 SNEGSKA (reference sequence). V was shortened by 6 bases and J by 7 bases, with 7 bases between the two germline ends. This CDR3 is built from 10 residues.

What was sequenced was blood. The chain is built from TRBV20-1 and TRBJ2-1; D unclear. This sequence was found in a woman aged 25 to 45 in good health. This CDR3 reads CSALSNEQFF. CDR3 DNA: TGCAGTGCACTAAGTAATGAGCAGTTCTTC.